The present TCR beta chain was sequenced within a study of blood T cell repertoires in COVID-19. Across the whole study: Samples of COVID-19 (acute and convalescent) were obtained from the United States, Italy and Spain. PBMCs, B-cell-depleted T cells, or T cells provided the cDNA or gDNA that made up the material.

V trimming: 6 bases; J trimming: 7 bases; junction bases outside the gene matches: 17. CDR3 length: 18 residues. Germline CDR1 SGHAT, CDR2 FQNNGV. Authors' analysis steps: Using reference gene primer amplification, nucleated cell counts were estimated. Profiling relied on immunoSEQ multiplex PCR, and the TCRdb table lists in-frame clones only, not all of them. Clone size and V and J calls were adopted from that table, with D and trimming inferred from the DNA. Among some 110,000 clones listed, approximately 85% were seen once. The source is a man aged 40-55 years with acute or convalescent COVID-19. The rearrangement links TRBV11-2 to TRBJ1-6; 8 bases match TRBD1. Sequenced input: peripheral blood. The DNA for the CDR3 is TGTGCCAGCAGTCCCCCGCGGACAGGGTCTTTACGAAATTCACCCCTCCACTTT. Its translation is CASSPPRTGSLRNSPLHF.